These 23 T cell receptor beta chains came from one sample sequenced in a study of PD-L1 blockade in urothelial cancer. TCRdb's copy holds only in-frame clones and misses some; the assay was immunoSEQ multiplex PCR. Among 45,000 to 55,000 clones, around 88% were seen once, and the ten largest hold about 10%. Time point specified: peripheral blood 6 weeks after treatment start. The starting material was PBMCs, obtained around atezolizumab (anti-PD-L1) treatment. These receptors all come from a man in his sixties with urothelial cancer.

The chain couples TRBV19 to TRBJ1-6; TRBD1 matches at 7 bases. The CDR3 length is 16 residues. Losses at the gene ends were 6 bases for V and 2 bases for J; bases not matched to a gene: 7. The germline CDR1 and CDR2 sequences are LNHDA and SQIVND (reference sequence). CDR3 bases: TGTGCCAGTAGCATGACAGGGATCACCTATAATTCACCCCTCCACTTT. Translation: CASSMTGITYNSPLHF.

This rearrangement joins TRBV5-6 to TRBJ2-5; D perhaps matches TRBD1 (5 bases). Germline V CDR1 and CDR2: SGHDT, YYEEEE. Trimming removed 4 bases at V and 4 bases at J, with 14 bases between. This CDR3 is 14 amino acids long. CDR3 in amino acids: CASSLYRLSETQYF. CDR3 bases: TGTGCCAGCAGCCTATACAGGTTGTCAGAGACCCAGTACTTC.

The V call is TRBV19, the J call TRBJ2-5; TRBD2 matches at 10 bases. The J segment lost 1 base and the V segment lost 6 bases, leaving 8 bases of the junction unmatched. This CDR3 is 16 amino acids long. Germline CDR1 reads LNHDA; CDR2 reads SQIVND (reference sequence). The CDR3, as DNA: TGTGCCAGTAGCGGCGGGACTAGCGCCTTCCAAGAGACCCAGTACTTC. It encodes CASSGGTSAFQETQYF.

This clone was detected only a few times. CDR3 in DNA: TGCGCCAGCAGCTTGAGGGGGAATCCTGAAGCTTTCTTT. It translates to CASSLRGNPEAFF. The gene calls are TRBV5-1 and TRBJ1-1; TRBD1 might be the D (6 bases). The length of the CDR3 is 13 residues. V shed 1 base and J shed 6 bases, with 10 bases lying between them. The germline V gene has CDR1 SGHRS and CDR2 YFSETQ.

The chain carries TRBV30 and TRBJ1-1; a weak D match, TRBD1 (5 bases). The V end lost 3 bases, the J end lost 0 bases, and 8 bases lay between the germline ends. The CDR3 extends over 13 amino acids. Per germline, CDR1 GTSNPN and CDR2 SVGIG (reference sequence). CDR3 sequence (DNA): TGTGCCTGGAGACAGGAGTTGAACACTGAAGCTTTCTTT. Protein product: CAWRQELNTEAFF.

The chain is built from TRBV10-1 and TRBJ2-3; possibly TRBD2 for D (7 bases). The V end lost 6 bases, the J end lost 1 base, and 14 bases lay between the germline ends. CDR3 size: 15 residues. Germline values: CDR1 WNHNN, CDR2 SYGVQD (reference sequence). For the CDR3, the DNA is TGCGCCAGCAGGTTCGAGGGGGGGGGCACAGATACGCAGTATTTT. Translation gives CASRFEGGGTDTQYF.

The rearrangement uses TRBV10-3 and TRBJ2-1, with D tentatively TRBD2 (6 bases). CDR3 length equals 11 residues. Trimming took 7 bases from V and 7 from J, leaving 8 bases between them. Per germline, CDR1 ENHRY and CDR2 SYGVKD. The DNA of the CDR3 is TGTGCCATCAAGGAGGGAAATGAGCAGTTCTTC. Protein: CAIKEGNEQFF.

The genes are TRBV7-2 and TRBJ1-2; no clear D. Per the germline V gene, CDR1 is SGHTA and CDR2 is FQGNSA. CDR3 length: 14 residues. Trimming removed 0 bases from V and 8 bases from J, with 13 bases in between. The CDR3 sequence: CASSLAVSPGGYTF. For the CDR3, the DNA is TGTGCCAGCAGCTTAGCTGTGTCCCCAGGCGGCTACACCTTC.

This clone was seen once. The genes are TRBV29-1 and TRBJ2-1; 7 nucleotides line up with TRBD1. Per germline, CDR1 SQVTM and CDR2 ANQGSEA. With 6 bases clipped from V and 4 bases from J, the junction kept 9 bases outside the gene matches. The CDR3 totals 14 residues. The CDR3 reads CSVTIQGQYNEQFF. CDR3 nucleotides: TGCAGCGTCACTATCCAGGGACAGTACAATGAGCAGTTCTTC.

This sequence joins TRBV28 and TRBJ2-7; 10 bases are a match to TRBD2. This CDR3 has 15 residues. V gave up 5 bases and J gave up 6 bases; unmatched junction bases: 10. CDR1 MDHEN and CDR2 SYDVKM come from the germline V gene. CDR3 sequence (DNA): TGTGCCAGCAGTCGAACCGGGACTAGCGCATTCGAGCAGTACTTC. This gives the protein CASSRTGTSAFEQYF.

The chain employs TRBV28 and TRBJ2-5; tentative D call: TRBD1 (5 bases). There are 14 residues in the CDR3. CDR1 MDHEN and CDR2 SYDVKM come from the germline V gene. Trimming shortened V by 1 base and J by 2 bases, and 8 bases separated the two germline ends. The CDR3 sequence is CASSLSQGQETQYF. Written as DNA, the CDR3 is TGTGCCAGCAGTTTATCCCAGGGTCAAGAGACCCAGTACTTC.

The chain combines TRBV5-4 with TRBJ1-1; a weak D match, TRBD1 (6 bases). The V end was cut by 4 bases, the J end by 1 base, with 17 bases between. From germline, CDR1 is SGHNT and CDR2 YYREEE (reference sequence). The CDR3 is 16 amino acids. CDR3 coding DNA: TGTGCCAGCAGCGACGGGGGGAGGGGGGCGAACACTGAAGCTTTCTTT. As protein: CASSDGGRGANTEAFF.

The rearrangement joins TRBV5-1 to TRBJ1-2; a possible D gene is TRBD1 (6 bases). The CDR3 runs to 14 residues. V lost 0 bases to trimming and J lost 4 bases, with 10 bases between them. The germline gives CDR1 SGHRS, CDR2 YFSETQ. Here the CDR3 DNA reads TGCGCCAGCAGCTTGGACCAGGGGCCCTATGGCTACACCTTC. This gives the protein CASSLDQGPYGYTF.

CDR3: CASRPGQGPNTEAFF. CDR3 nucleotide sequence: TGCGCCAGCAGACCGGGACAGGGCCCGAACACTGAAGCTTTCTTT. This chain uses TRBV4-1 with TRBJ1-1; TRBD1 agrees at 9 bases. The CDR3 contains 15 residues. Germline assignment: CDR1 MGHRA and CDR2 YSYEKL. V was pared by 6 bases and J by 1 base, with 6 bases of the junction left unmatched.

J is TRBJ1-3 and V is TRBV13; TRBD1 agrees at 7 bases. The V segment lost 1 base and the J segment 4 bases; nucleotides outside the gene matches: 4. CDR1 and CDR2 (germline): PRHDT, FYEKMQ (reference sequence). This CDR3 is 15 amino acids long. CDR3 loop: CASSLDRGTGNTIYF. The CDR3 coding sequence is TGTGCCAGCAGCTTAGACAGGGGAACGGGAAACACCATATATTTT.

The V and J genes are TRBV5-6 and TRBJ2-2; TRBD1 agrees at 9 bases. Germline loops: CDR1 SGHDT, CDR2 YYEEEE. The CDR3 has 15 amino acids. V shed 4 bases, J shed 3 bases, and the junction held 4 bases outside the gene matches. CDR3 sequence: CASSVTGGDTGELFF. The DNA for the CDR3 is TGTGCCAGCAGCGTAACAGGGGGCGACACCGGGGAGCTGTTTTTT.

This clone appeared once. This chain joins TRBV30 and TRBJ2-3, with D perhaps TRBD2 (6 bases). CDR3 length equals 15 residues. CDR1 and CDR2 from the germline V gene are GTSNPN and SVGIG (reference sequence). Trimming took 2 bases from V and 0 from J, leaving 12 bases between them. CDR3 region: CAWSSRRESTDTQYF. The CDR3 DNA follows: TGTGCCTGGAGTAGCCGGCGGGAAAGCACAGATACGCAGTATTTT. Full variable domain (remainder filled in from reference TRBV30 and TRBJ2-3): SQTIHQWPATLVQPVGSPLSLECTVEGTSNPNLYWYRQAAGRGLQLLFYSVGIGQISSEVPQNLSASRPQDRQFILSSKKLLLSDSGFYLCAWSSRRESTDTQYFGPGTRLTVL.

The rearrangement uses TRBV5-1 and TRBJ1-1; D gene uncertain. V was clipped by 1 base and J by 12 bases, with 16 bases between them. From germline, CDR1 is SGHRS and CDR2 YFSETQ. CDR3 size: 13 residues. CDR3 residues: CASSLRAEGVSFF. In DNA form, the CDR3 reads TGCGCCAGCAGCTTGAGGGCAGAGGGAGTATCTTTCTTT.

CDR3 region: CASRSPGTGANVLTF. The CDR3 DNA sequence: TGTGCCAGCAGGAGCCCAGGCACTGGGGCCAACGTCCTGACTTTC. This sequence joins TRBV6-5 and TRBJ2-6; D gene uncertain. The CDR3 runs to 15 residues. The germline V gene encodes CDR1 MNHEY and CDR2 SVGAGI. Trimming took 6 bases from V and 2 from J, leaving 11 bases between them.

The chain uses TRBV5-6 and TRBJ1-4; TRBD1 is a possible D gene (6 bases). The germline CDR1 and CDR2 sequences are SGHDT and YYEEEE. The V and J ends lost 0 bases and 6 bases respectively, with 15 bases between them. The CDR3 has 16 amino acids. The CDR3 region is CASSLGPHRTDEKLFF. The CDR3 DNA follows: TGTGCCAGCAGCTTGGGACCCCACCGGACAGATGAAAAACTGTTTTTT.

V and J are TRBV4-1 and TRBJ2-7; 8 bases fit TRBD1. V was clipped by 4 bases and J by 1 base; unmatched bases: 9. CDR3 length: 16 amino acids. Germline lookup yields CDR1 MGHRA and CDR2 YSYEKL. CDR3 in amino acids: CASSLSRGQVSYEQYF. The CDR3 DNA sequence: TGCGCCAGCAGCCTTAGCCGGGGACAGGTATCCTACGAGCAGTACTTC.

The chain carries TRBV7-2 and TRBJ2-5, with D possibly TRBD2 on 5 matching bases. The CDR3 sequence is 16 residues long. Trimming left V 1 base short and J 4 bases short, with 16 bases between. Germline lookup yields CDR1 SGHTA and CDR2 FQGNSA. Written as DNA, the CDR3 is TGTGCCAGCAGCTTAGTTGGCAGGAGCGGTTCAGAGACCCAGTACTTC. It codes for CASSLVGRSGSETQYF.

The rearrangement joins TRBV10-3 to TRBJ2-7; D is uncertain. The CDR3 length is 14 residues. V lost 3 bases and J 1 base, leaving 10 bases between the germline ends. The germline V gene has CDR1 ENHRY and CDR2 SYGVKD. The CDR3 DNA sequence: TGTGCCATCAGTGATGAGCCAGCGTCCTACGAGCAGTACTTC. This encodes CAISDEPASYEQYF.